One and the same sample provided the 5 T cell receptor beta chains below, sequenced in a study of CD8+ T cells in alopecia areata. Treatment given: oral pan-JAK inhibitor, 5-10 mg twice daily. Following extraction, RNA underwent reverse transcription to cDNA, which served as the sequencing template. The assay was immunoSEQ multiplex PCR, and TCRdb's table has in-frame clones only and misses some. This table has about 200,000 clones, 55% to 75% appearing once. Sequenced here: CD4+ T cells sorted from blood, sampled at week 24, from a patient treated with tofacitinib. The receptors here all came from a human donor with alopecia areata.

The rearrangement joins TRBV5-1 to TRBJ2-3, with unresolved D. CDR1 is SGHRS, CDR2 YFSETQ, per germline. The CDR3 is made up of 14 amino acids. The ends were cut back, 4 bases at V and 1 base at J, with 10 bases in the middle. In nucleotides, the CDR3 is TGCGCCAGCAGCCCCCAGGAAGGCACAGATACGCAGTATTTT. Translated: CASSPQEGTDTQYF.

The chain joins TRBV29-1 to TRBJ1-2; TRBD1 is a possible D gene (5 bases). V was shortened by 0 bases and J by 7 bases, with 18 bases between the two germline ends. From germline, CDR1 is SQVTM and CDR2 ANQGSEA. The CDR3 length is 15 residues. In DNA, the CDR3 is TGCAGCGTTGAAGATAAGGGACTGCGGCCTCTTGGCTACACCTTC. Translated: CSVEDKGLRPLGYTF.

In its sample, this clone was seen once. V and J are TRBV19 and TRBJ1-6, with 8 positions matching TRBD1. This CDR3 contains 14 residues. Germline CDR1 LNHDA, CDR2 SQIVND (reference sequence). After removal of 4 bases from V and 10 bases from J, the junction contained 6 bases not matched to a gene. CDR3 nucleotides: TGTGCCAGTAGTACCGGACAGGGAGCGTCACCCCTCCACTTT. Translating gives CASSTGQGASPLHF.

The chain couples TRBV5-1 to TRBJ1-2, with D perhaps matching TRBD1 (6 bases). The V end was cut by 1 base, the J end by 6 bases, with 16 bases between. This CDR3 contains 15 residues. Germline values: CDR1 SGHRS, CDR2 YFSETQ. CDR3: CASSLHADRQDGYTF. CDR3 DNA sequence: TGCGCCAGCAGCTTGCACGCCGACAGGCAGGATGGCTACACCTTC. Full variable domain (outside the CDR3, taken from reference TRBV5-1 and TRBJ1-2): KAGVTQTPRYLIKTRGQQVTLSCSPISGHRSVSWYQQTPGQGLQFLFEYFSETQRNKGNFPGRFSGRQFSNSRSEMNVSTLELGDSALYLCASSLHADRQDGYTFGSGTRLTVV.

The sample holds many counts of this clone. This sample includes further DNA sequences coding for the same CDR3. V and J are TRBV28 and TRBJ1-1, with no clear D. Per the germline V gene, CDR1 is MDHEN and CDR2 is SYDVKM. The CDR3 is 12 residues long. Deletions cut 6 bases from V and 0 bases from J, with 5 bases between. CDR3 DNA sequence: TGTGCCAGCAGGCGCATGAACACTGAAGCTTTCTTT. It encodes CASRRMNTEAFF.